This T cell receptor beta chain derives from a study of cytomegalovirus exposure and HLA in healthy donors. A multiplex PCR was run with 60 Vbeta primers and 13 Jbeta primers. Repertoires were generated with immunoSEQ multiplex PCR, while TCRdb's copy carries only in-frame clones and drops some. The table shows about 150,000 clones, with 80% occurring only once. Per germline, CDR1 SGHNT and CDR2 YYREEE (reference sequence). J lost 2 bases, V lost 3 bases, and 7 bases had no gene match. CDR3 length equals 16 residues. The material sequenced was PBMCs. The receptor comes from a woman aged 40 to 50 in good health and CMV-seropositive. V gene TRBV5-4 combines with J gene TRBJ2-1, with 8 bases aligning to TRBD2. CDR3 protein: CASSSTLAAAYNEQFF. CDR3 DNA sequence: TGTGCCAGCAGCTCCACACTAGCGGCGGCCTACAATGAGCAGTTCTTC.